This passage covers 20 T cell receptor beta chains from one sample sequenced in a study of T cells expressing NK-cell markers. For each CDR3 protein, TCRdb gives one entry from its re-call of the 5' RACE reads, without DNA. The sample data list about 260,000 distinct CDR3 sequences. Material: blood T cells: a sorted CD56 or NKG2C T cell subset, CD4+ or CD8+ T cells, or bulk PBMC T cells (not recorded which). All receptors come from a woman aged 18 to 69 in good health.

The gene calls are TRBV3-1 and TRBJ2-3; TCRdb reports TRBD2, a call that lacks DNA to check it against. The CDR3 spans 16 residues. Germline V CDR1 and CDR2: LGHDT, YNNKEL (reference sequence). CDR3 amino acids: CASSQEDSRGTDTQYF.

The V call is TRBV27, the J call TRBJ2-1; checking the TCRdb D call of TRBD1 is not possible without DNA. Germline V gene sequence: CDR1 MNHEY, CDR2 SMNVEV (reference sequence). This CDR3 contains 14 residues. The CDR3 region is CASVPLGERGEQFF.

This chain links TRBV10-1 with TRBJ2-2; the D call of TRBD1 rests on TCRdb alone, since no DNA is present to check it. The CDR3 loop spans 14 amino acids. From germline, CDR1 is WNHNN and CDR2 SYGVQD (reference sequence). The CDR3 loop is CASSESAGAGELFF.

V gene TRBV20-1 combines with J gene TRBJ2-7. The CDR3 runs to 12 residues. Germline V lookup: CDR1 DFQATT, CDR2 SNEGSKA (reference sequence). CDR3 region: CSARGSEYEQYF.

The chain couples TRBV7-9 to TRBJ2-2. This CDR3 spans 15 amino acids. The germline V gene encodes CDR1 SEHNR and CDR2 FQNEAQ (reference sequence). CDR3 in amino acids: CASSLGRAKTGELFF.

V usage is TRBV2 and J usage is TRBJ1-4; with no DNA, the TCRdb D assignment of TRBD1 cannot be verified. CDR1 SNHLY and CDR2 FYNNEI come from the germline V gene. This CDR3 is built from 13 residues. CDR3 sequence reads: CASSHGTYEKLFF.

V usage is TRBV30 and J usage is TRBJ2-1; TCRdb names TRBD1, which stays unverified in the absence of DNA. Per germline, CDR1 GTSNPN and CDR2 SVGIG (reference sequence). The CDR3 totals 13 residues. The CDR3 here is CAWGGQGANEQFF.

V usage is TRBV4-3 and J usage is TRBJ2-4; TCRdb names TRBD2, which stays unverified in the absence of DNA. Germline V gene sequence: CDR1 LGHNA, CDR2 YSLEER. This CDR3 has 18 residues. The CDR3 is CASSQGPPVRVDKNIQYF.

The chain combines TRBV6-1 with TRBJ1-6; the TCRdb D gene call, TRBD1, has no DNA to confirm it. This CDR3 spans 16 amino acids. Germline lookup yields CDR1 MNHNS and CDR2 SASEGT. Here the CDR3 reads CASSRGSTGVGSPLHF.

The J gene is TRBJ2-2, the V gene TRBV5-1; the D gene TCRdb calls, TRBD2, cannot be checked with no DNA. The CDR3 is made up of 14 amino acids. Germline loops: CDR1 SGHRS, CDR2 YFSETQ. CDR3 sequence: CASAVPRDTGELFF.

The V and J genes are TRBV11-2 and TRBJ1-5. Looked up from germline, CDR1 is SGHAT and CDR2 is FQNNGV. The CDR3 contains 13 residues. CDR3: CASSLDLAGPQHF. The full variable domain, with the rest looked up from reference TRBV11-2 and TRBJ1-5, is EAGVAQSPRYKIIEKRQSVAFWCNPISGHATLYWYQQILGQGPKLLIQFQNNGVVDDSQLPKDRFSAERLKGVDSTLKIQPAKLEDSAVYLCASSLDLAGPQHFGDGTRLSIL.

The chain combines TRBV20-1 with TRBJ2-1; TCRdb names TRBD2, which stays unverified in the absence of DNA. Germline CDR1 and CDR2: DFQATT and SNEGSKA (reference sequence). The CDR3 extends over 15 amino acids. This CDR3 reads CSARGRTTVYNEQFF.

The J gene is TRBJ2-3, the V gene TRBV5-6; TCRdb selects TRBD2, and the lack of DNA leaves this call unchecked. Looked up from germline, CDR1 is SGHDT and CDR2 is YYEEEE. The CDR3 spans 14 residues. CDR3: CASGRLAGTDTQYF.

The rearrangement joins TRBV4-1 to TRBJ2-2; TCRdb's assignment of TRBD2 cannot be checked, as there is no DNA. Germline V gene data show CDR1 as MGHRA and CDR2 as YSYEKL. CDR3 length: 17 amino acids. This CDR3 reads CASSHPGWRGTTGELFF.

The rearrangement uses TRBV19 and TRBJ1-1. CDR3 size: 14 residues. The germline V gene has CDR1 LNHDA and CDR2 SQIVND (reference sequence). CDR3 residues: CASSIAGDRTEAFF. The whole variable domain, remainder taken from reference TRBV19 and TRBJ1-1, is DGGITQSPKYLFRKEGQNVTLSCEQNLNHDAMYWYRQDPGQGLRLIYYSQIVNDFQKGDIAEGYSVSREKKESFPLTVTSAQKNPTAFYLCASSIAGDRTEAFFGQGTRLTVV.

The V gene is TRBV25-1, the J gene TRBJ2-3; TCRdb indicates TRBD1, and absent DNA this call remains unverified. This CDR3 region has 15 residues. Germline values: CDR1 MGHDK, CDR2 SYGVNS. CDR3 sequence: CASKRDRVSTDTQYF.

The rearrangement joins TRBV9 to TRBJ2-5; TCRdb picks TRBD2, but there is no DNA to check that call. Per the germline V gene, CDR1 is SGDLS and CDR2 is YYNGEE. This CDR3 spans 17 amino acids. CDR3 in amino acids: CASSVVGVSGYQETQYF.

CDR3 amino acids: CASSPVGGAYQETQYF. The J gene is TRBJ2-5, the V gene TRBV12-3 or TRBV12-4; the TCRdb call, TRBD1, lacks DNA for checking. This CDR3 region has 16 residues.

The chain recombines TRBV12-3 or TRBV12-4 with TRBJ2-1. The CDR3 covers 15 residues. The CDR3: CASSLRVSSYNEQFF.

This rearrangement joins TRBV18 to TRBJ2-1; TCRdb lists TRBD2, though no DNA is available to test this call. The germline V gene encodes CDR1 KGHSH and CDR2 LQKENI. The CDR3 consists of 16 residues. The CDR3 sequence: CASSPLGLAGGNEQFF.